Sequencing of this T cell receptor (beta chain) was carried out in a study of shared clonotypes between healthy human individuals. Several immunoSEQ plates held equal portions of the genomic DNA taken from each subset. In the source study's methods: ImmunoSEQ yielded junction-only sequences lacking quality scores, so filtering differed. Only in-frame clones appear in the TCRdb table, and some are missing; sequencing was by immunoSEQ multiplex PCR. D and trimming were read from the DNA, whereas the V and J calls and clone size are those reported in that table. The sample includes 2 million to 2.5 million clones, 85% to 95% seen only once; the top ten take 1.5% to 2%. The naive CD8 subset, CD45RO-negative cells positively selected for CCR7, excluded terminally differentiated effector memory CD45RA+ cells. With respect to this clone: Its cognate antigen is unknown.

The study, taken as a whole, reports: Lower generation probabilities were found for non-shared clonotypes than for those shared by all four donors.

This TCR derives from a man younger than 35 in good health. Some clones in this sample may be carry-over from other donors' samples. Sequencing was carried out using naive CD8+ T cells from PBMCs.

The DNA of the CDR3 is TGTGCCAGCAGTTTATTACAGGGGGCGTCGGAAAATCAGCCCCAGCATTTT. It translates to CASSLLQGASENQPQHF. The chain uses TRBV28 and TRBJ1-5, with 9 bases matching TRBD1. Germline lookup yields CDR1 MDHEN and CDR2 SYDVKM. V gave up 1 base and J gave up 4 bases; unmatched junction bases: 8. The length of the CDR3 is 17 residues.